Listed here are 15 T cell receptor beta chains from one sample, sequenced in a study of cytomegalovirus exposure and HLA in healthy donors. Primers included in the PCR were 60 Vbeta and 13 Jbeta primers. TCRdb's table, derived via immunoSEQ multiplex PCR, lists solely in-frame clones and lacks some. The table has about 130,000 clones, 60% to 80% seen once. The sample comprised PBMCs. The receptors were sampled from a male donor in good health and CMV-seronegative.

V is TRBV13 and J is TRBJ2-1; unclear D gene. This CDR3 spans 15 amino acids. Germline V gene sequence: CDR1 PRHDT, CDR2 FYEKMQ (reference sequence). V was cut by 0 bases and J by 0 bases, with 6 bases left in between. The CDR3 DNA reads TGTGCCAGCAGCTTAGGGAGCCCCTCCTACAATGAGCAGTTCTTC. Translation: CASSLGSPSYNEQFF.

The CDR3 region has the DNA TGTGCCAGCGGTCTAGCGGGGGGGTTCTATACGCAGTATTTT. It specifies CASGLAGGFYTQYF. The chain uses TRBV6-5 and TRBJ2-3, with TRBD2 matching 12 bases. This CDR3 spans 14 amino acids. After removal of 8 bases from V and 7 bases from J, the junction contained 7 bases not matched to a gene. Germline-derived CDR1 and CDR2 are MNHEY and SVGAGI.

The V call is TRBV29-1, the J call TRBJ2-5; weak D call: TRBD1 (6 bases). V was shortened by 1 base and J by 3 bases, with 9 bases between the two germline ends. Germline V gene data show CDR1 as SQVTM and CDR2 as ANQGSEA. The CDR3 runs to 13 residues. CDR3 in DNA: TGCAGCGTTGAAGGACAGGCCAAAGAGACCCAGTACTTC. Translating gives CSVEGQAKETQYF.

The rearrangement links TRBV7-9 to TRBJ1-5; D perhaps matches TRBD1 (5 bases). Trimming pared 1 base from V and 7 bases from J, leaving 11 bases between. Germline CDR1 reads SEHNR; CDR2 reads FQNEAQ (reference sequence). The CDR3 extends over 14 amino acids. CDR3 sequence reads: CASSLGGLGQPQHF. CDR3 DNA: TGTGCCAGCAGCTTAGGGGGCTTAGGGCAGCCCCAGCATTTT.

The chain couples TRBV19 to TRBJ2-1; 12 bases match TRBD2. The V and J ends lost 5 bases and 7 bases, in that order; junction bases with no gene match: 12. The CDR3 contains 17 residues. CDR1 is LNHDA and CDR2 is SQIVND in the germline V gene (reference sequence). The CDR3 DNA reads as TGTGCCAGTAGTCCTACTCGTCCCGGGACTAGCGGGAATGAGCAGTTCTTC. Amino acids: CASSPTRPGTSGNEQFF.

The chain is built from TRBV27 and TRBJ2-7; 7 bases align to TRBD1. V trimming: 6 bases; J trimming: 3 bases; junction bases outside the gene matches: 14. CDR3 length: 16 residues. Germline V gives CDR1 MNHEY, CDR2 SMNVEV (reference sequence). CDR3 nucleotide sequence: TGTGCCAGCAGCGATACAGGGGCTTTTGTCTACTACGAGCAGTACTTC. It specifies CASSDTGAFVYYEQYF.

The chain recombines TRBV6-6 with TRBJ2-7, with 8 bases that match TRBD1. Unmatched junction bases numbered 6, after V lost 2 bases and J lost 6 bases. The CDR3 is 14 amino acids. Germline values: CDR1 MNHNY, CDR2 SVGAGI (reference sequence). The CDR3 bases are TGTGCCAGCAGTTACCCGGACAGGGAAGGCGAGCAGTACTTC. This codes for CASSYPDREGEQYF.

This chain connects TRBV29-1 to TRBJ1-1; 8 bases align to TRBD1. The CDR3 runs 12 residues. Germline CDR1 is SQVTM and CDR2 is ANQGSEA. J gave up 1 base and V 6 bases, and 1 base lay outside the gene matches. In nucleotides, the CDR3 is TGCAGCGTGGACAGGGCGAACACTGAAGCTTTCTTT. Translating it yields CSVDRANTEAFF.

This clone was recorded a few times. V usage is TRBV5-4 and J usage is TRBJ2-7; the match to TRBD1 covers 9 bases. CDR1 is SGHNT and CDR2 is YYREEE in the germline V gene (reference sequence). V shed 10 bases, J shed 2 bases, and the junction held 10 bases outside the gene matches. This CDR3 region has 14 residues. The CDR3 spells CAYDPGQGAYEQYF. The DNA for the CDR3 is TGTGCCTACGACCCGGGACAGGGTGCCTACGAGCAGTACTTC. Full variable domain (remainder filled in from reference TRBV5-4 and TRBJ2-7): ETGVTQSPTHLIKTRGQQVTLRCSSQSGHNTVSWYQQALGQGPQFIFQYYREEENGRGNFPPRFSGLQFPNYSSELNVNALELDDSALYLCAYDPGQGAYEQYFGPGTRLTVT.

This rearrangement joins TRBV13 to TRBJ2-6, with no clear D. Germline V lookup: CDR1 PRHDT, CDR2 FYEKMQ (reference sequence). V lost 4 bases and J 0 bases, leaving 4 bases between the germline ends. The CDR3 totals 14 residues. CDR3 nucleotide sequence: TGTGCCAGCAGCTGGGCCTCTGGGGCCAACGTCCTGACTTTC. This codes for CASSWASGANVLTF.

The chain combines TRBV7-9 with TRBJ2-1, with TRBD1 matching 9 bases. The CDR3 sequence is 17 residues long. The germline gives CDR1 SEHNR, CDR2 FQNEAQ (reference sequence). With V trimmed by 5 bases and J by 5 bases, 13 bases remained unmatched. CDR3 sequence: CASSPTSGTGRDNEQFF. The CDR3 DNA follows: TGTGCCAGCAGCCCTACCTCCGGGACAGGGCGGGACAATGAGCAGTTCTTC.

This clone was recorded a few times. The chain employs TRBV5-4 and TRBJ2-7, with 9 bases aligning to TRBD1. In germline, CDR1 is SGHNT, CDR2 YYREEE (reference sequence). Trimming removed 1 base from V and 3 bases from J; junction bases left unmatched: 2. This CDR3 is 14 amino acids long. The CDR3, as DNA: TGTGCCAGCAGCTTGCTGGACAGGGGCTACGAGCAGTACTTC. Protein product: CASSLLDRGYEQYF.

V usage is TRBV7-8 and J usage is TRBJ2-1, with D perhaps TRBD1 (5 bases). CDR3 length equals 16 residues. Germline CDR1 is SGHVS and CDR2 is FQNEAQ. Trimming took 5 bases from V and 4 from J, leaving 18 bases between them. The CDR3 nucleotides are TGTGCCAGCAGCCTTAGACAGACCGAACCATACAATGAGCAGTTCTTC. It specifies CASSLRQTEPYNEQFF.

J is TRBJ2-3 and V is TRBV5-4; D is possibly TRBD2 (5 bases). Germline V gene lookup returns CDR1 SGHNT and CDR2 YYREEE (reference sequence). V lost 4 bases to trimming and J lost 1 base, with 16 bases between them. CDR3 length: 16 amino acids. CDR3 amino acids: CASSPPFAGRTDTQYF. For the CDR3, the DNA is TGTGCCAGCAGCCCCCCCTTCGCGGGTCGCACAGATACGCAGTATTTT.

The chain links TRBV7-2 to TRBJ2-3; TRBD2 matches 13 bases. J gave up 5 bases and V 3 bases, and 11 bases lay outside the gene matches. The length of the CDR3 is 18 residues. The germline gives CDR1 SGHTA, CDR2 FQGNSA. In nucleotides, the CDR3 is TGTGCCAGCAGCTTTACTAGCGGGAGGGGGGAGAAGGGAGATACGCAGTATTTT. Encoded protein: CASSFTSGRGEKGDTQYF.